The 9 T cell receptor beta chains listed next were all sequenced from one sample in a study of OX40 agonist ivuxolimab in advanced cancers. Repertoires were generated with immunoSEQ multiplex PCR, while TCRdb's copy carries only in-frame clones and drops some. The profile covers 55,000 to 90,000 clones, with just over 85% appearing a single time and approximately 2.3% taken by the ten largest. Here the sequenced sample was CD4+ or CD8+ T cells sorted from blood, taken in a trial of the OX40 agonist ivuxolimab. These receptors all come from an adult with an advanced solid tumor such as melanoma, head and neck, liver or kidney cancer.

V is TRBV10-3 and J is TRBJ1-3; 7 bases fit TRBD1. The trim removed 3 bases at V and 4 bases at J, leaving 6 bases unmatched. This CDR3 has 15 residues. Looked up from germline, CDR1 is ENHRY and CDR2 is SYGVKD. CDR3 in DNA: TGTGCCATCAGTGATTTCAGGGGGACGGGAAACACCATATATTTT. Protein: CAISDFRGTGNTIYF.

The chain uses TRBV7-6 and TRBJ2-3; D may be TRBD2 (5 bases). V shed 1 base and J shed 1 base, with 9 bases lying between them. CDR1 SGHVS and CDR2 FNYEAQ come from the germline V gene. The CDR3 has 15 residues. The CDR3 loop reads CASSLDAEGTDTQYF. CDR3 sequence (DNA): TGTGCCAGCAGCTTAGATGCGGAGGGCACAGATACGCAGTATTTT.

This clone was detected only once. The CDR3 DNA reads TGCGCCAGCAGCGGGGACAAATACGGCTACACCTTC. Protein sequence: CASSGDKYGYTF. The chain carries TRBV5-1 and TRBJ1-2, with D possibly being TRBD1 (6 bases). This CDR3 has 12 amino acids. Trimming removed 4 bases at V and 8 bases at J, with 12 bases between. Germline V gene data show CDR1 as SGHRS and CDR2 as YFSETQ.

The rearrangement uses TRBV27 and TRBJ2-2, with TRBD2 matching 9 bases. Germline CDR1 is MNHEY and CDR2 is SMNVEV (reference sequence). Trimming took 1 base from V and 5 from J; bases not matched to a gene: 8. The CDR3 totals 17 residues. This chain's CDR3 is CASSLFSGTSLTGELFF. The CDR3 nucleotides are TGTGCCAGCAGTTTATTTTCCGGGACTAGCTTAACCGGGGAGCTGTTTTTT.

This chain connects TRBV7-2 to TRBJ2-2; D possibly corresponds to TRBD1 (6 bases). This CDR3 contains 16 residues. Per germline, CDR1 SGHTA and CDR2 FQGNSA. Between the trimmed V and J ends, which lost 6 bases and 7 bases, there was a span of 21 bases. The CDR3 bases are TGTGCCAGCAGTCCTAACGCCAGGGGAGTAGGCGGGGAGCTGTTTTTT. It translates to CASSPNARGVGGELFF.

The chain recombines TRBV5-6 with TRBJ2-1, with 8 bases aligning to TRBD1. The CDR3 consists of 16 residues. Germline CDR1 SGHDT, CDR2 YYEEEE. V was pared by 0 bases and J by 6 bases, with 8 bases of the junction left unmatched. The CDR3 DNA sequence: TGTGCCAGCAGCTTGGGACTCAGGGGGCTAAGCAATGAGCAGTTCTTC. Translation gives CASSLGLRGLSNEQFF.

The V call is TRBV9, the J call TRBJ2-2; no firm D call. This CDR3 has 13 amino acids. CDR1 and CDR2 from the germline V gene are SGDLS and YYNGEE. Trimming shortened V by 5 bases and J by 7 bases, and 12 bases separated the two germline ends. As DNA, the CDR3 is TGTGCCAGCAGTGGTTCCTTTGGCGGGGAGCTGTTTTTT. As protein: CASSGSFGGELFF.

This clone was detected once. This chain links TRBV6-1 with TRBJ2-7; D is perhaps TRBD2 (6 bases). Germline V lookup: CDR1 MNHNS, CDR2 SASEGT. V was clipped by 5 bases and J by 6 bases, with 17 bases between them. The length of the CDR3 is 14 residues. CDR3 residues: CASSLTPRGGEQYF. As DNA, the CDR3 is TGTGCCAGCAGTTTGACTCCAAGGGGAGGCGAGCAGTACTTC.

J is TRBJ1-2 and V is TRBV7-2; 10 nucleotides align to TRBD1. CDR3 length: 15 residues. The germline V gene has CDR1 SGHTA and CDR2 FQGNSA. V lost 0 bases, J lost 7 bases, and 5 bases stayed unmatched. As DNA, the CDR3 is TGTGCCAGCAGCTTAGCGCCGGGACAGGGGTCTGGCTACACCTTC. Translated, it gives CASSLAPGQGSGYTF.